The rows below give T cell receptor beta chains drawn from one sample of a study of blood T cell repertoires in COVID-19. Data came from immunoSEQ multiplex PCR; TCRdb stores just in-frame clones and leaves some out. Of around 120,000 clones listed, 70% to 80% are singletons. The sequenced sample was peripheral blood. These receptors all stem from a man aged 70-80 years with acute or convalescent COVID-19. Both conserved end residues are part of each CDR3. A D gene is named only where the DNA matches it firmly. The size field is filled for only some rows; it gives once, few, many or a size class.

v_gene,len,abundance,j_gene,d_gene,CDR3aa,CDR3nt
TRBV7-9,14,-,TRBJ2-1,-,CASTQTGPYNEQFF,TGTGCCAGCACCCAGACAGGCCCCTACAATGAGCAGTTCTTC
TRBV5-4,16,-,TRBJ2-5,TRBD1,CASSLIGTGDQETQYF,TGTGCCAGCAGCTTGATTGGGACAGGGGACCAAGAGACCCAGTACTTC
TRBV6-5,13,-,TRBJ2-7,TRBD2,CASGLAGPYEQYF,TGTGCCAGTGGACTAGCGGGGCCCTACGAGCAGTACTTC
TRBV12-3/TRBV12-4,13,-,TRBJ1-1,-,CASSLLPNTEAFF,TGTGCCAGCAGTTTACTACCTAACACTGAAGCTTTCTTT
TRBV24-1,14,-,TRBJ2-3,TRBD2,CATKASGSQDTQYF,TGTGCCACGAAGGCTAGCGGGAGTCAAGATACGCAGTATTTT
TRBV7-2,17,few,TRBJ2-7,TRBD1,CASSLYMTGVIGNEQYF,TGTGCCAGCAGCTTATATATGACAGGGGTAATCGGTAACGAGCAGTACTTC
TRBV5-1,13,-,TRBJ2-5,-,CASSLSGQETQYF,TGCGCCAGCAGCTTGTCAGGGCAAGAGACCCAGTACTTC
TRBV27,13,-,TRBJ1-6,TRBD1,CASGGQGDSPLHF,TGTGCCAGCGGGGGACAGGGGGATTCACCCCTCCACTTT
TRBV5-1,19,-,TRBJ2-7,-,CASSLVVSRSLQRDYEQYF,TGCGCCAGCAGCTTGGTAGTTTCCAGGTCCCTCCAACGGGACTACGAGCAGTACTTC
TRBV7-6,16,-,TRBJ2-7,-,CASSLDGDFGAYEQYF,TGTGCCAGCAGCTTAGACGGGGACTTTGGGGCCTACGAGCAGTACTTC
TRBV29-1,14,-,TRBJ1-2,TRBD1,CSVASIGQGYGYTF,TGCAGCGTCGCCTCGATAGGACAGGGCTATGGCTACACCTTC
TRBV27,15,-,TRBJ2-7,TRBD1,CASSVSGGISYEQYF,TGTGCCAGCAGTGTCTCAGGGGGCATTTCCTACGAGCAGTACTTC
TRBV7-7,15,-,TRBJ2-5,-,CASSPLTTPGETQYF,TGTGCCAGCAGCCCTCTCACAACGCCAGGAGAGACCCAGTACTTC
TRBV12-3/TRBV12-4,13,-,TRBJ2-7,-,CASRASEIGEQYF,TGTGCCAGCAGGGCTAGCGAAATTGGCGAGCAGTACTTC
TRBV30,14,-,TRBJ2-7,TRBD1,CAWSLRNRGYEQYF,TGTGCCTGGAGCCTCCGGAACAGGGGATACGAGCAGTACTTC
TRBV16,15,-,TRBJ1-1,-,CASSQSLIANTEAFF,TGTGCCAGCAGCCAATCTCTCATAGCGAACACTGAAGCTTTCTTT
TRBV21-1,17,-,TRBJ1-4,-,CASSTGTPLPANEKLFF,TGTGCCAGCAGCACCGGGACACCGCTCCCGGCTAATGAAAAACTGTTTTTT
TRBV11-3,15,once,TRBJ2-3,-,CASSLAGPYTDTQYF,TGTGCCAGCAGCTTAGCAGGGCCATACACAGATACGCAGTATTTT
TRBV4-1,14,-,TRBJ2-4,-,CASSQVGTLNIQYF,TGCGCCAGCAGCCAAGTGGGGACTCTAAACATTCAGTACTTC
TRBV3-1/TRBV3-2,14,-,TRBJ2-5,TRBD2,CASSHLAGKETQYF,TGTGCCAGCAGCCACCTAGCGGGAAAAGAGACCCAGTACTTC
TRBV24-1,15,-,TRBJ2-3,TRBD2,CATSISGDSTDTQYF,TGTGCCACCAGCATTAGCGGGGATAGCACAGATACGCAGTATTTT
TRBV5-6,11,-,TRBJ1-2,-,CASSYTYGYTF,TGTGCCAGCAGTTACACCTATGGCTACACCTTC
TRBV5-3,14,-,TRBJ2-5,-,CARSLPVNQETQYF,TGTGCCAGAAGCTTACCGGTTAACCAAGAGACCCAGTACTTC
TRBV5-1,19,few,TRBJ1-6,-,CASSPSPIQGNNYNSPLHF,TGCGCCAGCAGCCCATCACCCATACAGGGTAATAATTATAATTCACCCCTCCACTTT
TRBV2,13,-,TRBJ1-2,TRBD1,CASSGGQGDGYTF,TGTGCCAGCAGCGGGGGACAGGGGGATGGCTACACCTTC
TRBV19,14,-,TRBJ2-3,TRBD2,CASSLGTSGRTQYF,TGTGCCAGTAGTCTCGGGACTAGCGGGAGGACGCAGTATTTT
TRBV7-6,15,-,TRBJ2-7,-,CASSGRRGASYEQYF,TGTGCCAGCAGCGGTAGACGCGGGGCCTCCTACGAGCAGTACTTC
TRBV4-2,14,few,TRBJ2-3,-,CASSKREGTDTQYF,TGTGCCAGCAGCAAGAGGGAAGGCACAGATACGCAGTATTTT
TRBV5-1,15,-,TRBJ1-3,-,CASSLVGGSGNTIYF,TGCGCCAGCAGCTTGGTGGGGGGTTCGGGAAACACCATATATTTT
TRBV4-2,16,-,TRBJ1-2,-,CASSQAADSSNYGYTF,TGTGCCAGCAGCCAGGCGGCGGACAGCAGTAACTATGGCTACACCTTC
TRBV5-5,16,-,TRBJ2-7,TRBD1,CASSQTPYRGQDEQYF,TGTGCCAGCAGCCAGACGCCCTACAGGGGGCAAGACGAGCAGTACTTC
TRBV30,13,-,TRBJ2-7,-,CAWSNRLSGEQYF,TGTGCCTGGAGCAACCGGTTATCGGGTGAGCAGTACTTC
TRBV11-2,14,-,TRBJ2-1,-,CASSFDNSYNEQFF,TGTGCCAGCAGCTTCGACAATTCCTACAATGAGCAGTTCTTC
TRBV18,15,-,TRBJ1-5,TRBD1,CASSRGQGLNQPQHF,TGTGCCAGCTCACGCGGACAGGGGCTGAACCAGCCCCAGCATTTT
TRBV9,13,-,TRBJ1-2,-,CASSEGGYYGYTF,TGTGCCAGCAGCGAAGGGGGTTACTATGGCTACACCTTC
TRBV9,15,-,TRBJ1-1,TRBD1,CASSPDDRENTEAFF,TGTGCCAGCAGCCCCGATGACAGGGAGAACACTGAAGCTTTCTTT